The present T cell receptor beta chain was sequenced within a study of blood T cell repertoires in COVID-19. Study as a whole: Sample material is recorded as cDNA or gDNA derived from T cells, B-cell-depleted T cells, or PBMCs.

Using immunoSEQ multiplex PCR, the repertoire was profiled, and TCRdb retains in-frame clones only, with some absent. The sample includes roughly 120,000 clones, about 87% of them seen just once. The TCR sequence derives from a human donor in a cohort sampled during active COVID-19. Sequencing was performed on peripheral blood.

The CDR3 DNA follows: TGTGCCAGCAGCTTGAGGCTAGGGAGTCGCACTGAAGCTTTCTTT. It encodes CASSLRLGSRTEAFF. This sequence joins TRBV5-6 and TRBJ1-1; D remains unclear. Germline V gene sequence: CDR1 SGHDT, CDR2 YYEEEE. With 1 base removed from V and 4 bases from J, the gap between germline ends came to 14 bases. The CDR3 has 15 amino acids. The full variable domain, completed using reference TRBV5-6 and TRBJ1-1, is DAGVTQSPTHLIKTRGQQVTLRCSPKSGHDTVSWYQQALGQGPQFIFQYYEEEERQRGNFPDRFSGHQFPNYSSELNVNALLLGDSALYLCASSLRLGSRTEAFFGQGTRLTVV.